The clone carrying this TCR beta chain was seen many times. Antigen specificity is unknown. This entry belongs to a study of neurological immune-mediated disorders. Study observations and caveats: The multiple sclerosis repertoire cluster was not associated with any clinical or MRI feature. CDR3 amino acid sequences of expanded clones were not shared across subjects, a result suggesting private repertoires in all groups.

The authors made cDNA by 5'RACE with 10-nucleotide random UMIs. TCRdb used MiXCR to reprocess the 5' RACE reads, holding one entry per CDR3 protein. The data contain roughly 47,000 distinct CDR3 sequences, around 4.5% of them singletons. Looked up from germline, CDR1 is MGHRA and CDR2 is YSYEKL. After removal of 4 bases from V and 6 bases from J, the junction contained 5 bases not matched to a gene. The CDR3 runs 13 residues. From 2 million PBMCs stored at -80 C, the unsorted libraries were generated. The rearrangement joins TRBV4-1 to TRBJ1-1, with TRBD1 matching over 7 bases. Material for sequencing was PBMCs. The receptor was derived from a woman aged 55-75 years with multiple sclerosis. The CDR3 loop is CASSRQGIAEAFF. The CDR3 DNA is TGCGCCAGCAGCCGACAGGGTATCGCTGAAGCTTTCTTT.